The 23 T cell receptor beta chains listed next were all sequenced from one sample in a study of cytomegalovirus exposure and HLA in healthy donors. Sequencing used immunoSEQ multiplex PCR; TCRdb keeps in-frame clones, though not all of them. The sample carries 160,000 or so clones, around 89% recorded once. Material for sequencing was PBMCs. The receptors here all came from a man between 18 and 29 years old in good health and CMV-seronegative.

The V call is TRBV6-1, the J call TRBJ2-7; 7 bases are shared with TRBD2. The V gene's germline CDR1 is MNHNS and CDR2 SASEGT. The CDR3 covers 15 residues. With V trimmed by 3 bases and J by 1 base, 6 bases remained unmatched. The CDR3 nucleotides read TGTGCCAGCAGTGACTTTAGCGGGTCGTCCTACGAGCAGTACTTC. It is translated as CASSDFSGSSYEQYF.

This clone was detected once. The J gene is TRBJ2-7, the V gene TRBV27; possible D gene TRBD2, 5 bases. The CDR3 extends over 14 amino acids. The V end was cut by 2 bases, the J end by 3 bases, with 11 bases between. Germline CDR1 is MNHEY and CDR2 is SMNVEV (reference sequence). The CDR3 coding sequence is TGTGCCAGCAGTTTAAAGCCCGAGGGCTACGAGCAGTACTTC. Translation gives CASSLKPEGYEQYF.

CDR3 DNA: TGCGCCAGCAGCTCCGGGACTAGCGGCGTAGATACGCAGTATTTT. As protein: CASSSGTSGVDTQYF. The rearrangement links TRBV5-1 to TRBJ2-3; 11 nucleotides line up with TRBD2. V shed 3 bases, J shed 5 bases, and the junction held 5 bases outside the gene matches. The germline gives CDR1 SGHRS, CDR2 YFSETQ. The CDR3 spans 15 residues.

This sequence joins TRBV7-9 and TRBJ2-5; 9 nucleotides agree with TRBD2. Germline V gene sequence: CDR1 SEHNR, CDR2 FQNEAQ (reference sequence). V trimming: 5 bases; J trimming: 9 bases; junction bases outside the gene matches: 4. This CDR3 is 12 amino acids long. In nucleotides, the CDR3 is TGTGCCAGCAGCCCGGGACTAGCAGCCCAGTACTTC. Translated: CASSPGLAAQYF.

In its sample, this clone was seen once. The chain has TRBV27 and TRBJ2-2; D is perhaps TRBD1 (6 bases). Trimming cost V 5 bases and J 7 bases, with 20 bases left between them. Germline V gene sequence: CDR1 MNHEY, CDR2 SMNVEV (reference sequence). This CDR3 region has 16 residues. The CDR3 DNA is TGTGCCAGCAGTCCCCCCCTAAGGGGGAGAAGCGGGGAGCTGTTTTTT. This sequence encodes CASSPPLRGRSGELFF.

V and J are TRBV18 and TRBJ1-5, with TRBD1 as a possible D gene (6 bases). The length of the CDR3 is 13 residues. Germline CDR1 reads KGHSH; CDR2 reads LQKENI. Trimming took 3 bases from V and 5 from J, leaving 8 bases between them. DNA for the CDR3: TGTGCCAGCTCACCTGCAGGGGATCAGCCCCAGCATTTT. Its protein is CASSPAGDQPQHF. The full variable domain, completed using reference TRBV18 and TRBJ1-5, is NAGVMQNPRHLVRRRGQEARLRCSPMKGHSHVYWYRQLPEEGLKFMVYLQKENIIDESGMPKERFSAEFPKEGPSILRIQQVVRGDSAAYFCASSPAGDQPQHFGDGTRLSIL.

This chain joins TRBV5-1 and TRBJ1-2; the D gene is possibly TRBD1 (5 bases). The CDR3 is 14 residues long. Trimming removed 5 bases from V and 8 bases from J, with 19 bases in between. Germline V gene lookup returns CDR1 SGHRS and CDR2 YFSETQ. This CDR3 reads CASSRSGIHLGYTF. In DNA form, the CDR3 reads TGCGCCAGCAGTCGTTCAGGGATCCATCTAGGCTACACCTTC.

The CDR3 bases are TGTGCCAGCAGCTTGGCCCTAGCGGGAGGGGAGACCCAGTACTTC. Its protein is CASSLALAGGETQYF. The rearrangement links TRBV5-6 to TRBJ2-5; TRBD2 aligns across 12 bases. With 0 bases clipped from V and 5 bases from J, the junction kept 2 bases outside the gene matches. This CDR3 is built from 15 residues. The V gene's germline CDR1 is SGHDT and CDR2 YYEEEE.

DNA for the CDR3: TGTGCCTACGGGGGGGTCGCCCAGCATTTT. Protein sequence: CAYGGVAQHF. V is TRBV28 and J is TRBJ1-5, with a weak D call TRBD1 (5 bases). This CDR3 is 10 amino acids long. The V end was cut by 11 bases, the J end by 11 bases, with 13 bases between. Germline assignment: CDR1 MDHEN and CDR2 SYDVKM. Drawing the rest from reference TRBV28 and TRBJ1-5, the complete variable domain is DVKVTQSSRYLVKRTGEKVFLECVQDMDHENMFWYRQDPGLGLRLIYFSYDVKMKEKGDIPEGYSVSREKKERFSLILESASTNQTSMYLCAYGGVAQHFGDGTRLSIL.

This clone was seen more than once but under ten times. The chain uses TRBV10-3 and TRBJ1-2; 9 bases fit TRBD1. The germline V gene has CDR1 ENHRY and CDR2 SYGVKD. V was clipped by 6 bases and J by 5 bases; unmatched bases: 7. The CDR3 is made up of 14 amino acids. CDR3 sequence (DNA): TGTGCCATCAGGCCTGATGGGACAGGGTATGGCTACACCTTC. Its translation is CAIRPDGTGYGYTF.

This rearrangement joins TRBV28 to TRBJ1-5, with 11 bases matching TRBD1. J gave up 5 bases and V 5 bases, and 5 bases lay outside the gene matches. The V gene's germline CDR1 is MDHEN and CDR2 SYDVKM. This CDR3 contains 15 residues. CDR3 amino acids: CASSTPGQGDQPQHF. The CDR3 nucleotides read TGTGCCAGCAGTACACCGGGACAGGGGGATCAGCCCCAGCATTTT.

The V and J genes are TRBV19 and TRBJ1-2; 9 bases line up with TRBD1. V lost 7 bases and J lost 3; bases outside the gene matches: 12. The CDR3 is made up of 16 amino acids. Germline V gene data show CDR1 as LNHDA and CDR2 as SQIVND (reference sequence). CDR3 sequence: CASTVLQGAGDYGYTF. CDR3 sequence (DNA): TGTGCCAGTACCGTACTACAGGGGGCAGGGGACTATGGCTACACCTTC.

The chain combines TRBV6-1 with TRBJ1-5; D is perhaps TRBD1 (5 bases). This CDR3 region has 11 residues. Trimming removed 3 bases from V and 11 bases from J, with 8 bases in between. Germline V gives CDR1 MNHNS, CDR2 SASEGT. CDR3 nucleotide sequence: TGTGCCAGCAGTGATTGGGGGGCCCAGCATTTT. It codes for CASSDWGAQHF.

This sequence joins TRBV4-2 and TRBJ2-2; D unresolved. Germline V lookup: CDR1 LGHNA, CDR2 YNFKEQ. V lost 4 bases, J lost 3 bases, and 18 bases lay in between. The CDR3 spans 17 residues. CDR3 in amino acids: CASSPRRDSPHTGELFF. In nucleotides, the CDR3 is TGTGCCAGCAGCCCCCGAAGAGACTCGCCCCACACCGGGGAGCTGTTTTTT.

CDR3 protein: CASSPDRGHDTQYF. The CDR3 nucleotides read TGCGCCAGCAGCCCGGACAGGGGGCACGATACGCAGTATTTT. This chain links TRBV5-1 with TRBJ2-3; 11 positions match TRBD1. V lost 4 bases to trimming and J lost 6 bases; unmatched junction nucleotides: 4. This CDR3 region has 14 residues. Germline CDR1 and CDR2: SGHRS and YFSETQ.

The J gene is TRBJ2-1, the V gene TRBV5-4; tentative D call: TRBD2 (6 bases). The CDR3 extends over 13 amino acids. Between the trimmed V and J ends, which lost 6 bases and 5 bases, there was a span of 12 bases. CDR1 SGHNT and CDR2 YYREEE come from the germline V gene (reference sequence). CDR3 in amino acids: CASIPGDHNEQFF. CDR3 DNA sequence: TGTGCCAGCATACCGGGAGACCACAATGAGCAGTTCTTC.

This sequence joins TRBV10-3 and TRBJ2-7, with 13 nucleotides matching TRBD2. This CDR3 has 13 residues. Per the germline V gene, CDR1 is ENHRY and CDR2 is SYGVKD. V was pared by 8 bases and J by 4 bases, with 2 bases of the junction left unmatched. The CDR3 region has the DNA TGTGCCATCGGACTAGCGGGAGAGTACGAGCAGTACTTC. It specifies CAIGLAGEYEQYF.

The chain uses TRBV11-2 and TRBJ1-2; D is uncertain. Trimming left V 6 bases short and J 6 bases short, with 14 bases between. The CDR3 length is 13 residues. CDR1 is SGHAT, CDR2 FQNNGV, per germline. CDR3 in DNA: TGTGCCAGCAGACGATTCGGGTGGGATGGCTACACCTTC. It encodes CASRRFGWDGYTF.

CDR3 sequence: CASIPTSGIYNEQFF. In DNA form, the CDR3 reads TGTGCCAGCATACCCACTAGCGGGATTTACAATGAGCAGTTCTTC. V is TRBV19 and J is TRBJ2-1, with 10 positions matching TRBD2. With V trimmed by 9 bases and J by 4 bases, 9 bases remained unmatched. From germline, CDR1 is LNHDA and CDR2 SQIVND (reference sequence). The CDR3 is made up of 15 amino acids.

The CDR3 loop reads CSTDTGYTEAFF. In DNA, the CDR3 is TGCAGCACAGACACAGGGTACACTGAAGCTTTCTTT. This sequence joins TRBV29-1 and TRBJ1-1; tentative D call: TRBD1 (6 bases). Trimming took off 8 bases at V and 3 bases at J, with 13 bases between the two ends. Germline lookup yields CDR1 SQVTM and CDR2 ANQGSEA. This CDR3 is built from 12 residues.

The chain employs TRBV6-5 and TRBJ2-1; D unresolved. Between the trimmed V and J ends, which lost 0 bases and 0 bases, there was a span of 9 bases. From germline, CDR1 is MNHEY and CDR2 SVGAGI. This CDR3 region has 16 residues. CDR3 protein: CASSYSVARSYNEQFF. The CDR3 nucleotides read TGTGCCAGCAGTTACTCGGTGGCTCGCTCCTACAATGAGCAGTTCTTC.

The rearrangement uses TRBV4-1 and TRBJ2-1, with 9 bases fitting TRBD2. Germline lookup yields CDR1 MGHRA and CDR2 YSYEKL. The CDR3 sequence is 16 residues long. The trim removed 4 bases at V and 2 bases at J, leaving 6 bases unmatched. The CDR3 DNA follows: TGCGCCAGCAGCCCTTTAGCGGGAGCACCCTACAATGAGCAGTTCTTC. This encodes CASSPLAGAPYNEQFF.

This chain links TRBV10-3 with TRBJ2-7, with 8 bases aligning to TRBD1. CDR3 length: 13 residues. Germline V gene sequence: CDR1 ENHRY, CDR2 SYGVKD. J lost 7 bases, V lost 4 bases, and 6 bases had no gene match. The CDR3 region is CAISAGQVGEQYV. For the CDR3, the DNA is TGTGCCATCAGTGCGGGACAGGTAGGGGAGCAGTACGTC.